This T cell receptor (beta chain) was obtained from a study of early T cells in non-severe SARS-CoV-2 infection. Study-level findings and limits: Anti-spike CD8 responses were favored in VDJdb matching, and private and CD4 specificities were missed.

In the library, individual cDNA molecules carried attached unique molecular identifiers. TCRdb redid the calling of the 5' RACE reads with MiXCR, one entry per CDR3 protein. In the table there are approximately 52,000 distinct CDR3 sequences, 8% of which are singletons. This clonotype was found many times. The antigen is undetermined. Trimming left V 9 bases short and J 0 bases short, with 9 bases between. The CDR3 extends over 13 amino acids. Looked up from germline, CDR1 is LGHNT and CDR2 is FRNRAP. The gene calls are TRBV12-5 and TRBJ2-1; D might be TRBD1 or TRBD2, each matching 5 bases. The sample taken for sequencing was whole blood. This sequence originates from an adult who was a healthcare worker with PCR-confirmed SARS-CoV-2 infection or an uninfected control (not recorded which). The CDR3 nucleotides read TGTGCTAGCAAGGGGAGCTCCTACAATGAGCAGTTCTTC. Translated, it gives CASKGSSYNEQFF.